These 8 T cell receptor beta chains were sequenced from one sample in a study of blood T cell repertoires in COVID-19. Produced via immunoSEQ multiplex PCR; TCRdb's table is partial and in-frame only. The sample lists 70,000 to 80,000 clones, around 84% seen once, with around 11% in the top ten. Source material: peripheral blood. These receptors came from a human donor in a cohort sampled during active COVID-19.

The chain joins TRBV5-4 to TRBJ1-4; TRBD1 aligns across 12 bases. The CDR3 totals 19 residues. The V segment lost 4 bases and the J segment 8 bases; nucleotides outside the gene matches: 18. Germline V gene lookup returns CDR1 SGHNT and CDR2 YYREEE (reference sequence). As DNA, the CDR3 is TGTGCCAGCAGCCCTAACCCCGGGACAGGGGGCGCATTGAGGGAAAAACTGTTTTTT. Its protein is CASSPNPGTGGALREKLFF. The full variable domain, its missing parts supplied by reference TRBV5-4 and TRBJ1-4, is ETGVTQSPTHLIKTRGQQVTLRCSSQSGHNTVSWYQQALGQGPQFIFQYYREEENGRGNFPPRFSGLQFPNYSSELNVNALELDDSALYLCASSPNPGTGGALREKLFFGSGTQLSVL.

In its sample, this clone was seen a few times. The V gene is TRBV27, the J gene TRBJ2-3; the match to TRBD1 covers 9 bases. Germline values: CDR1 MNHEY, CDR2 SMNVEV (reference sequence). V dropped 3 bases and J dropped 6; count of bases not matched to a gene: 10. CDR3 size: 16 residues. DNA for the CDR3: TGTGCCAGCAGTTTCCTCTTACAGGGGGCCGCGGATACGCAGTATTTT. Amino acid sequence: CASSFLLQGAADTQYF.

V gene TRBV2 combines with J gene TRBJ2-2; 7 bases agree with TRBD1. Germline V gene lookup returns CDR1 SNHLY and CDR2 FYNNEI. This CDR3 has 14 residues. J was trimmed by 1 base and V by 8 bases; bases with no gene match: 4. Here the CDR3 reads CASQDRMNTGELFF. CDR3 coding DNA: TGTGCCAGCCAGGACAGGATGAACACCGGGGAGCTGTTTTTT.

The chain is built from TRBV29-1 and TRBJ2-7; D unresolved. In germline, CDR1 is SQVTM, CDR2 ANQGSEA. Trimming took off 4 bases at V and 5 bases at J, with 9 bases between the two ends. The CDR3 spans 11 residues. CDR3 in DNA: TGCAGCGTTGTTAACCGAGACGAGCAGTACTTC. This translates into CSVVNRDEQYF.

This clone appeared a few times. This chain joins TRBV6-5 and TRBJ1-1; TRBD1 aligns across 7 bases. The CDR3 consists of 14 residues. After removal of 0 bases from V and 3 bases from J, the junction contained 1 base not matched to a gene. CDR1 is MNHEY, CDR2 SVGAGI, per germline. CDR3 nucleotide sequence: TGTGCCAGCAGTTACTCCGGGACAGACACTGAAGCTTTCTTT. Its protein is CASSYSGTDTEAFF.

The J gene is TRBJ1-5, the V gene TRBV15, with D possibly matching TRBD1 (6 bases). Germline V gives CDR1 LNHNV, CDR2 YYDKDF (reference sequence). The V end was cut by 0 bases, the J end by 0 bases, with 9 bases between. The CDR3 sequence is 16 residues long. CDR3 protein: CATSRDRGNSNQPQHF. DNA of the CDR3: TGTGCCACCAGCAGAGACAGGGGTAATAGCAATCAGCCCCAGCATTTT. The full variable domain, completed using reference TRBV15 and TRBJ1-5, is DAMVIQNPRYQVTQFGKPVTLSCSQTLNHNVMYWYQQKSSQAPKLLFHYYDKDFNNEADTPDNFQSRRPNTSFCFLDIRSPGLGDTAMYLCATSRDRGNSNQPQHFGDGTRLSIL.

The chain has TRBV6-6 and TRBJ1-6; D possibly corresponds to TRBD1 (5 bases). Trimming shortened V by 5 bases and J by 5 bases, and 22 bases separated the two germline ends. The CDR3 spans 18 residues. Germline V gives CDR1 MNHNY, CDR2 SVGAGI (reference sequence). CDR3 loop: CASSQWRVGGANNSPLHF. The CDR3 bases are TGTGCCAGCAGTCAATGGCGTGTCGGAGGGGCCAATAATTCACCCCTCCACTTT.

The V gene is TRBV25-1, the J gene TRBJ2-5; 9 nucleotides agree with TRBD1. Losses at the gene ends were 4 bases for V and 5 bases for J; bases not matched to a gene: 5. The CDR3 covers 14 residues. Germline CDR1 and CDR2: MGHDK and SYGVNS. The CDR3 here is CASSATGGRETQYF. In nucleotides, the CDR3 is TGTGCCAGCAGTGCAACAGGGGGCCGGGAGACCCAGTACTTC. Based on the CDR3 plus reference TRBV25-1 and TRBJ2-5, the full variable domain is EADIYQTPRYLVIGTGKKITLECSQTMGHDKMYWYQQDPGMELHLIHYSYGVNSTEKGDLSSESTVSRIRTEHFPLTLESARPSHTSQYLCASSATGGRETQYFGPGTRLLVL.